These 22 T cell receptor beta chains originate from one sample sequenced in a study of tissue T cells after allogeneic stem cell transplantation. Clones were read by immunoSEQ multiplex PCR, and TCRdb kept only the in-frame ones, dropping some. The top ten hold 20% to 25% of the sample, which has some 1,700 clones, 50% seen once. As for time point: mouse harvest day 14 after allogeneic transplant. Tail vein injection delivered 10^7 T-cell-depleted bone marrow cells and 10^6 splenic CD5+ T cells. Sequencing was performed on gut tissue. These receptors were taken from a female BALB/c mouse given C57BL/6 T cells with graft-versus-host disease after an allogeneic hematopoietic cell transplant.

This clone was counted a few times. The genes are named according to mouse. Sequencing ends 1 residue short of the CDR3 end; the germline J gene provides the rest. This chain links TRBV13-3 with TRBJ2-7, with 7 bases fitting TRBD2. The germline V gene encodes CDR1 NNHDY and CDR2 SYVADS. J was trimmed by 7 bases and V by 4 bases; bases with no gene match: 8. This CDR3 spans 13 amino acids. The CDR3 spells CASSPGGGVEQYF. Partial CDR3 DNA: TGTGCCAGCAGTCCTGGGGGAGGGGTGGAACAGTAC.

Comments on this clone: Gene names are mouse gene names. The CDR3 extends 1 residue past the end of the read, so its final part is completed from the germline J gene. This chain joins TRBV20 and TRBJ1-1; D is perhaps TRBD1 (6 bases). Looked up from germline, CDR1 is GFQATS and CDR2 is STVNSAI. Trimming took off 0 bases at V and 0 bases at J, with 8 bases between the two ends. This CDR3 is built from 14 residues. The CDR3 here is CGAREGTTNTEVFF. The DNA read from the CDR3 is TGTGGTGCTAGGGAAGGGACAACAAACACAGAAGTCTTC.

Of note for this clone: Genes and germline come from the mouse. The read stops 1 residue short of the end of the CDR3; the missing end is completed from the germline J gene. The gene calls are TRBV26 and TRBJ1-1, with D unresolved. This CDR3 is 11 amino acids long. The germline V gene encodes CDR1 KGHPV and CDR2 FQNQEV (reference sequence). V was clipped by 6 bases and J by 3 bases, with 5 bases between them. This chain's CDR3 is CASSRDTEVFF. Incomplete CDR3 DNA: TGTGCCAGCAGCCGGGACACAGAAGTCTTC.

A note on this clone: The genes and germline here are from mouse. The sequenced fragment ends 1 residue before the CDR3 boundary, so the rest is inferred from the germline J gene. This chain links TRBV19 with TRBJ2-1; 10 nucleotides match TRBD1. Germline loops: CDR1 FNHDT, CDR2 SITEND (reference sequence). This CDR3 has 15 residues. V lost 1 base, J lost 8 bases, and 6 bases stayed unmatched. The CDR3 reads CASSISGTGETEQFF. The CDR3 bases that were read are TGTGCCAGCAGTATAAGCGGGACAGGGGAGACTGAGCAGTTC. Variable domain in full (rest from reference TRBV19 and TRBJ2-1): GGIITQTPKFLIGQEGQKLTLKCQQNFNHDTMYWYRQDSGKGLRLIYYSITENDLQKGDLSEGYDASREKKSSFSLTVTSAQKNEMAVFLCASSISGTGETEQFFGPGTRLTVL.

Turning to this clone: Mouse gene names and germline throughout. The CDR3 goes on 1 residue after the read ends, and that part is filled in from the germline J gene. V is TRBV3 and J is TRBJ2-5, with D perhaps matching TRBD1 or TRBD2 (6 bases each). Germline-derived CDR1 and CDR2 are SNHLY and FYNGKV (reference sequence). Trimming shortened V by 3 bases and J by 2 bases, and 9 bases separated the two germline ends. This CDR3 has 14 residues. Here the CDR3 reads CASSLGAGQDTQYF. The part of the CDR3 DNA that was read is TGTGCCAGCAGCTTGGGGGCCGGCCAAGACACCCAGTAC.

This clone is hyperexpanded. Genes and germline come from the mouse. The read is 1 residue too short to cover the CDR3 end, so that end is filled in from the germline J gene. This chain links TRBV19 with TRBJ1-2, with 7 bases matching TRBD1. The V gene end was trimmed by 6 bases and the J gene end by 0 bases; junction bases not matched to a gene: 5. This CDR3 is built from 14 residues. Germline CDR1 FNHDT, CDR2 SITEND (reference sequence). Incomplete CDR3 DNA: TGTGCCAGCACCCTCGGGACAGCAAACTCCGACTACACC. Protein product: CASTLGTANSDYT. The whole CDR3 reads CASTLGTANSDYTF.

Comment on this clone: Gene names and germline match the mouse. The read gets to within 1 residue of the CDR3 end, and the germline J gene fills in the rest. The chain carries TRBV3 and TRBJ2-3, with D perhaps assigned TRBD1 or TRBD2 (5 bases each). The ends were cut back, 1 base at V and 0 bases at J, with 8 bases in the middle. The CDR3 runs 15 residues. Germline-derived CDR1 and CDR2 are SNHLY and FYNGKV (reference sequence). The sequenced CDR3 bases are TGTGCCAGCAGCTTAGACGGGGGTAGTGCAGAAACGCTGTAT. This sequence encodes CASSLDGGSAETLY. The complete CDR3 protein is CASSLDGGSAETLYF.

About this clone itself: The genes and germline here are from mouse. Read coverage stops 1 residue before the CDR3 terminus; the germline J gene supplies the remainder. The gene calls are TRBV13-2 and TRBJ2-4, with 9 bases fitting TRBD2. V lost 0 bases and J lost 0; bases outside the gene matches: 2. The CDR3 is 16 amino acids. Germline V lookup: CDR1 NNHNN, CDR2 SYGAGS (reference sequence). CDR3 sequence: CASGDVWGGSQNTLYF. The DNA read from the CDR3 is TGTGCCAGCGGTGATGTCTGGGGGGGAAGTCAAAACACCTTGTAC.

This clone was counted a few times. The gene symbols are mouse symbols. The CDR3 bases that were read are TGTGCCAGCAGCTTGGGACTGGGGGAACAGTAC. Its translation is CASSLGLGEQY. The complete CDR3 protein is CASSLGLGEQYF. The gene calls are TRBV3 and TRBJ2-7, with TRBD2 matching 10 bases. Read coverage stops 1 residue before the CDR3 terminus; the germline J gene supplies the remainder. This CDR3 spans 12 amino acids. With V trimmed by 3 bases and J by 7 bases, 0 bases remained unmatched. Germline loops: CDR1 SNHLY, CDR2 FYNGKV (reference sequence).

Concerning this clone: Gene labels here are mouse ones. The read halts 1 residue ahead of the CDR3 end, with the missing end drawn from the germline J gene. The rearrangement links TRBV3 to TRBJ2-7, with 12 nucleotides matching TRBD2. The germline V gene encodes CDR1 SNHLY and CDR2 FYNGKV (reference sequence). Unmatched junction bases numbered 5, after V lost 5 bases and J lost 6 bases. The CDR3 totals 14 residues. The CDR3 DNA, read in part, is TGTGCCAGCAGCCAGACTGGGGGGGCGAGTGAACAGTAC. It encodes CASSQTGGASEQY. In full, the CDR3 reads CASSQTGGASEQYF.

In its sample, this clone was seen a few times. Here the gene names and germline are mouse. The missing CDR3 end, 1 residue past where the read stops, is filled in from the germline J gene. V usage is TRBV1 and J usage is TRBJ2-4; D is unclear. V lost 0 bases, J lost 0 bases, and 4 bases lay in between. CDR3 length: 14 residues. Germline CDR1 is NSQYPW and CDR2 is LRSPGD (reference sequence). The chain's CDR3 is CTCSADSSQNTLYF. The sequenced CDR3 bases are TGCACCTGCAGTGCAGACAGCAGTCAAAACACCTTGTAC.

As for this clone: Gene and germline names: mouse. The read ends 1 residue early relative to the CDR3; the germline J gene fills the gap. This chain links TRBV3 with TRBJ1-1; no definite D call. Germline-derived CDR1 and CDR2 are SNHLY and FYNGKV (reference sequence). The V gene lost 2 bases and the J gene lost 0 bases, with 7 bases spanning the gap. The CDR3 is 14 residues long. The covered CDR3 bases are TGTGCCAGCAGCTTACGCAGTGCAAACACAGAAGTCTTC. Amino acid sequence: CASSLRSANTEVF. The CDR3 as a whole reads CASSLRSANTEVFF.

This clone is a singleton in its sample. Gene names denote mouse genes. CDR3 DNA, as far as it was read: TGTGCCAGCAGCCAAGATCACACAGAAGTCTTC. As protein: CASSQDHTEVF. The CDR3 in its entirety is CASSQDHTEVFF. This chain joins TRBV5 and TRBJ1-1; no clear D. The read finishes 1 residue shy of the CDR3 end, and the germline J gene is used to complete it. Germline CDR1 reads LGHNA; CDR2 reads YNLKQL (reference sequence). The ends were cut back, 0 bases at V and 3 bases at J, with 2 bases in the middle. The CDR3 spans 12 residues.

This clone was seen more than once but under ten times. These gene names are mouse names. The read gets to within 1 residue of the CDR3 end, and the germline J gene fills in the rest. The V and J genes are TRBV19 and TRBJ2-3, with D perhaps being TRBD1 or TRBD2 (5 bases each). Per the germline V gene, CDR1 is FNHDT and CDR2 is SITEND (reference sequence). With 4 bases removed from V and 0 bases from J, the gap between germline ends came to 12 bases. The CDR3 loop spans 15 amino acids. The DNA read from the CDR3 is TGTGCCAGCAGTCCACGGGGGAAGAGTGCAGAAACGCTGTAT. This codes for CASSPRGKSAETLY. The whole CDR3 region reads CASSPRGKSAETLYF. Using reference TRBV19 and TRBJ2-3 for the parts outside the CDR3, the full variable domain is GGIITQTPKFLIGQEGQKLTLKCQQNFNHDTMYWYRQDSGKGLRLIYYSITENDLQKGDLSEGYDASREKKSSFSLTVTSAQKNEMAVFLCASSPRGKSAETLYFGSGTRLTVL.

This clone was picked up one time. Germline and genes: mouse. The CDR3 end lies 1 residue beyond the end of the read and is filled in from the germline J gene. The V and J genes are TRBV17 and TRBJ2-3; D perhaps matches TRBD1 (6 bases). The CDR3 runs 13 residues. V was trimmed by 5 bases and J by 4 bases, leaving 10 bases between them. In germline, CDR1 is MNHDT, CDR2 YYDKIL. CDR3 in amino acids: CASSPTGTETLYF. The sequenced part of the CDR3 DNA is TGTGCTAGCAGTCCTACAGGGACAGAAACGCTGTAT. Combining the CDR3 with reference TRBV17 and TRBJ2-3 gives the whole variable domain DTTVKQNPRYKLARVGKPVNLICSQTMNHDTMYWYQKKPNQAPKLLLFYYDKILNREADTFEKFQSSRPNNSFCSLYIGSAGLEYSAMYLCASSPTGTETLYFGSGTRLTVL.

Remarks on this clone: All gene names here are mouse names. Read coverage stops 1 residue before the CDR3 terminus; the germline J gene supplies the remainder. The chain carries TRBV26 and TRBJ2-1, with D possibly TRBD2 on 7 matching bases. CDR1 and CDR2 from the germline V gene are KGHPV and FQNQEV (reference sequence). This CDR3 is 15 amino acids long. With 3 bases removed from V and 3 bases from J, the gap between germline ends came to 12 bases. The sequenced part of the CDR3 DNA is TGTGCCAGCAGTCTTATGGGGGGCTTCTATGCTGAGCAGTTC. This gives the protein CASSLMGGFYAEQF. The full CDR3 is CASSLMGGFYAEQFF.

This clone is classed as large. Any gene name here is a mouse gene name. The observed sequence ends 1 residue before the CDR3 terminus, with the missing tail filled in from the germline J gene. The rearrangement joins TRBV15 to TRBJ1-5; no definite D call. The germline V and J ends were trimmed by 3 bases and 3 bases, with 9 bases remaining between them. The CDR3 has 14 residues. The V gene's germline CDR1 is SGHND and CDR2 FRSKSL. Incomplete CDR3 DNA: TGTGCCAGCAGTTTTGGGGAGAGCAACCAGGCTCCGCTT. Translated, it gives CASSFGESNQAPL. In full, the CDR3 reads CASSFGESNQAPLF.

As regards this clone: The genes are named according to mouse. Sequencing ends 1 residue short of the CDR3 end; the germline J gene provides the rest. The chain couples TRBV12-2 to TRBJ2-5; 11 bases agree with TRBD2. This CDR3 spans 14 amino acids. V dropped 4 bases and J dropped 4; count of bases not matched to a gene: 3. Germline assignment: CDR1 SGHLS and CDR2 HYDKME. Partial CDR3 DNA: TGTGCCAGCTCCCTGGGACTGGGGGAAGACACCCAGTAC. Translating gives CASSLGLGEDTQY. The CDR3 in full is CASSLGLGEDTQYF.

To note about this clone: Gene names follow the mouse nomenclature. The CDR3 reads CASTPKLSEVFF. The sequenced part of the CDR3 DNA is TGTGCCAGCACCCCGAAGCTTTCGGAAGTCTTC. This chain links TRBV19 with TRBJ1-1; unclear D gene. The read ends 1 residue early relative to the CDR3; the germline J gene fills the gap. CDR1 and CDR2 from the germline V gene are FNHDT and SITEND (reference sequence). The germline V and J ends were trimmed by 6 bases and 8 bases, with 14 bases remaining between them. The CDR3 consists of 12 residues.

Turning to this clone: Genes and germline are mouse. The DNA ends 1 residue before the CDR3 does, and the rest of the CDR3 is filled in from the germline J gene. This chain links TRBV20 with TRBJ1-1; D remains unclear. The ends were cut back, 0 bases at V and 0 bases at J, with 5 bases in the middle. The CDR3 length is 13 residues. Germline-derived CDR1 and CDR2 are GFQATS and STVNSAI. The CDR3 bases that were read are TGTGGTGCTAGGGAAGGAGCAAACACAGAAGTCTTC. Its translation is CGAREGANTEVF. From start to end, the CDR3 is CGAREGANTEVFF.

Points on this clone: Gene names are the mouse ones. The observed sequence ends 1 residue before the CDR3 terminus, with the missing tail filled in from the germline J gene. The rearrangement joins TRBV26 to TRBJ2-5; 7 bases match TRBD2. CDR1 is KGHPV and CDR2 is FQNQEV in the germline V gene (reference sequence). V was clipped by 2 bases and J by 5 bases; unmatched bases: 4. This CDR3 has 14 residues. CDR3 DNA (partial): TGTGCCAGCAGTCTGACTGGGGCCCCAGACACCCAGTAC. Translation: CASSLTGAPDTQY. From start to end, the CDR3 is CASSLTGAPDTQYF.

A note on this clone: Germline and genes here are mouse. Incomplete CDR3 DNA: TGCACCTGCAGTGAACAGGGAGCCGGGCAGCTCTAC. Residues: CTCSEQGAGQLY. The whole CDR3 protein is CTCSEQGAGQLYF. V usage is TRBV1 and J usage is TRBJ2-2; a possible D gene is TRBD1 (6 bases). The CDR3 end falls 1 residue outside the read, so it is completed with the germline J gene. Germline CDR1 NSQYPW, CDR2 LRSPGD (reference sequence). Between the trimmed V and J ends, which lost 4 bases and 6 bases, there was a span of 9 bases. The CDR3 has 13 amino acids.